This TCR beta chain was sequenced in a study of blood T cell repertoires in COVID-19. Study-wide background: Whether acute or convalescent, the COVID-19 samples came from the United States, Italy and Spain. The analysed material was cDNA or gDNA that came from T cells, B-cell-depleted T cells, or PBMCs.

Germline trimming cut 0 bases from V and 4 bases from J; bases unmatched to any gene: 8. The CDR3 sequence is 16 residues long. Germline CDR1 SGHAT, CDR2 FQNNGV. Per the original methods: Amplified reference gene primers provided the basis for estimating nucleated cell counts. This table comes from immunoSEQ multiplex PCR, and its TCRdb copy is limited to in-frame clones, with some not included. Clone size and V and J calls were adopted from that table, with D and trimming inferred from the DNA. The data hold over 200,000 clones, with around four fifths observed a single time. The receptor was isolated from a man older than 75 with acute or convalescent COVID-19. The J gene is TRBJ2-5, the V gene TRBV11-2, with 7 bases matching TRBD2. The specimen was peripheral blood. Here the CDR3 DNA reads TGTGCCAGCAGCTTAGATGGGAGGGGCGCCGGAGAGACCCAGTACTTC. Its protein product is CASSLDGRGAGETQYF.